This T cell receptor beta chain derives from a study of neoadjuvant anti-PD-1 for oral cavity cancer. TCRdb's table, derived via immunoSEQ multiplex PCR, lists solely in-frame clones and lacks some. The sample has 55,000 to 75,000 clones; 70% to 90% are singletons. Time point indicated: after neoadjuvant nivolumab, at surgical resection. These newly diagnosed stage II-IVA oral cavity squamous cell carcinoma patients had no prior systemic or radiation treatment. Patients had HPV-negative, locally advanced oral cavity squamous cell carcinoma. Points from the study as a whole: After neoadjuvant nivolumab, PBMC T cell clonality was significantly higher in non-responders than responders. TCR analyses covered only three patients per response group.

V lost 4 bases to trimming and J lost 2 bases, with 9 bases between them. Germline assignment: CDR1 SGHDT and CDR2 YYEEEE. The CDR3 has 14 amino acids. As for this clone: The antigen remains unidentified.

The sequence was obtained from a person between 40 and 79 years old with oral cavity squamous cell carcinoma. The genes are TRBV5-6 and TRBJ2-2; D is unclear. Specimen: PBMCs, collected after nivolumab (anti-PD-1) treatment. This CDR3 is CASSIYSNTGELFF. The CDR3 coding sequence is TGTGCCAGCAGCATATACAGTAACACCGGGGAGCTGTTTTTT.